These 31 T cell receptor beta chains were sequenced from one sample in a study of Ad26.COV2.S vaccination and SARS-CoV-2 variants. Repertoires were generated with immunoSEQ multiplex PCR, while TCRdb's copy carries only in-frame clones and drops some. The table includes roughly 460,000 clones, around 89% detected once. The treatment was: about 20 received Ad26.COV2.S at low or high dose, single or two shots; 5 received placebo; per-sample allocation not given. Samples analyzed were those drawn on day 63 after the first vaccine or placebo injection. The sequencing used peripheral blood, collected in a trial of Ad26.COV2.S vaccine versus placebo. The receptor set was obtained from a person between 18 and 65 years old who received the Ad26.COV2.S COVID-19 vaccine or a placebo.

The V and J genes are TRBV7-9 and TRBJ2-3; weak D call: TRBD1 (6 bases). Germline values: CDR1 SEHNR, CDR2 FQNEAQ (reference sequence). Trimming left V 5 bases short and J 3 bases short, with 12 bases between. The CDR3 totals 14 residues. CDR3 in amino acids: CASSHPTGTDTQYF. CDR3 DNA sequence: TGTGCCAGCAGCCATCCAACAGGGACAGATACGCAGTATTTT.

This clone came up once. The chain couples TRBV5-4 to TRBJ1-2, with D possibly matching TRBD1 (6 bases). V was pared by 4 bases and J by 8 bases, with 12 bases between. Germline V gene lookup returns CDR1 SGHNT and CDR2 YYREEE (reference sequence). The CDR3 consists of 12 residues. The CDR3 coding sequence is TGTGCCAGCAGCCGCGGACAGCAGGGCTACACCTTC. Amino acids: CASSRGQQGYTF.

In DNA, the CDR3 is TGCGCCAGCAGGGCAGGGGAGTTGAATGAGCAGTTCTTC. Its translation: CASRAGELNEQFF. The J gene is TRBJ2-1, the V gene TRBV5-1; D is possibly TRBD1 (6 bases). CDR1 is SGHRS, CDR2 YFSETQ, per germline. The V and J ends lost 5 bases and 7 bases respectively, with 13 bases between them. This CDR3 is 13 amino acids long.

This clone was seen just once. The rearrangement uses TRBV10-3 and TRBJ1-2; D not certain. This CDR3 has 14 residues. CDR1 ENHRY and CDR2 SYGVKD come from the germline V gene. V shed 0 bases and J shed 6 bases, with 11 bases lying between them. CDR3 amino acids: CAISESRSADGYTF. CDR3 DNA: TGTGCCATCAGTGAGTCTAGGTCAGCCGATGGCTACACCTTC.

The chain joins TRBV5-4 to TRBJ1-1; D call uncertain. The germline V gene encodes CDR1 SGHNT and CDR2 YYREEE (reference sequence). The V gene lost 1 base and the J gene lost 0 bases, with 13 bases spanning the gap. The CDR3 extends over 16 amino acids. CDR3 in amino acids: CASSLRADGLNTEAFF. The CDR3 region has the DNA TGTGCCAGCAGCTTGAGGGCAGACGGTCTGAACACTGAAGCTTTCTTT.

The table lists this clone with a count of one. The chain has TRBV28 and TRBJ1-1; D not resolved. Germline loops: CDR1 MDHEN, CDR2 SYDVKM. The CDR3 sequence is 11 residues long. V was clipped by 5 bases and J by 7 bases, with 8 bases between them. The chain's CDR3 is CASSAVLEAFF. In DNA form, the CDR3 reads TGTGCCAGCAGTGCGGTCCTTGAAGCTTTCTTT.

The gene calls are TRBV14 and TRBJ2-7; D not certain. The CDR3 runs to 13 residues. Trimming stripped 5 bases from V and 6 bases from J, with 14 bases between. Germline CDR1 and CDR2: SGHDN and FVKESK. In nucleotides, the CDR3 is TGTGCCAGCAGCGCCCTCGGAGAGTCCGAGCAGTACTTC. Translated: CASSALGESEQYF.

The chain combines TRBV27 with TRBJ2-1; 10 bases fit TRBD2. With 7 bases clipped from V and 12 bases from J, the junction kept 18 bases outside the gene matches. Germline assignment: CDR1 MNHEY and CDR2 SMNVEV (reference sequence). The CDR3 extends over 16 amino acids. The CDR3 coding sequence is TGTGCCAGCACCTTTTTAGCGGGGGGCCGCCCACGGGGGCAGTTCTTC. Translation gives CASTFLAGGRPRGQFF.

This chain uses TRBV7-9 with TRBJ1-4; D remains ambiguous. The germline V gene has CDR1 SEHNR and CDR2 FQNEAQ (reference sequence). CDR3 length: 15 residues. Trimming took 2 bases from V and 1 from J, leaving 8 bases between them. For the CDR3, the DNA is TGTGCCAGCAGCTTAAGAAGTGTAACTAATGAAAAACTGTTTTTT. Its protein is CASSLRSVTNEKLFF.

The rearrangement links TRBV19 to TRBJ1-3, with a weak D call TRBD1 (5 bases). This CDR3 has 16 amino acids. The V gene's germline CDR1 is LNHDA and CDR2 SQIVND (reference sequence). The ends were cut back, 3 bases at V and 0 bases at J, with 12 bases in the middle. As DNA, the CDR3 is TGTGCCAGTAGTATCCAGGGCGACTTCTCTGGAAACACCATATATTTT. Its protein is CASSIQGDFSGNTIYF.

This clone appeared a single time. For the CDR3, the DNA is TGCAGCGTTGAAGATCGGACAGGGGGCTACGAGCAGTACTTC. Encoded protein: CSVEDRTGGYEQYF. The chain links TRBV29-1 to TRBJ2-7; 10 nucleotides line up with TRBD1. Germline V gene lookup returns CDR1 SQVTM and CDR2 ANQGSEA. Germline trimming cut 0 bases from V and 3 bases from J; bases unmatched to any gene: 2. CDR3 size: 14 residues.

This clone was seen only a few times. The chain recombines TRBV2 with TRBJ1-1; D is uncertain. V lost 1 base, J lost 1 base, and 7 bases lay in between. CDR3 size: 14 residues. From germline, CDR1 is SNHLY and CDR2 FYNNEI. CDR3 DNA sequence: TGTGCCAGCAGTGAAGTGAGACGGAACACTGAAGCTTTCTTT. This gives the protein CASSEVRRNTEAFF.

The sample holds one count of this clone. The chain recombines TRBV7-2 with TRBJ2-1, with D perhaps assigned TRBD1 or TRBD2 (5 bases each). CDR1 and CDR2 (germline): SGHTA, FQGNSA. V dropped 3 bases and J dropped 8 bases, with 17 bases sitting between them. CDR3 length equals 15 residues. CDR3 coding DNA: TGTGCCAGCAGCTTGGGGCTAGGCGGGCTCGATGAGCAGTTCTTC. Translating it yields CASSLGLGGLDEQFF.

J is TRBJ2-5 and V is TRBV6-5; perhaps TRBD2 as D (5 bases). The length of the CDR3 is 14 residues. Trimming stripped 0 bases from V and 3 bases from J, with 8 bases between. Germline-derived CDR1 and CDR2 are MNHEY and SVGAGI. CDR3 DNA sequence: TGTGCCAGCAGTTACTCAGGAGCGGAAGAGACCCAGTACTTC. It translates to CASSYSGAEETQYF.

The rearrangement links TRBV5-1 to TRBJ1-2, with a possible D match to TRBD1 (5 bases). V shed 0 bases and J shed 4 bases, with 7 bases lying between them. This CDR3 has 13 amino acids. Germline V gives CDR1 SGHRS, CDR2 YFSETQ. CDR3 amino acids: CASSLARAYGYTF. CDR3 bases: TGCGCCAGCAGCTTGGCCAGGGCCTATGGCTACACCTTC. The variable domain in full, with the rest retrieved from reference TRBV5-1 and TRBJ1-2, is KAGVTQTPRYLIKTRGQQVTLSCSPISGHRSVSWYQQTPGQGLQFLFEYFSETQRNKGNFPGRFSGRQFSNSRSEMNVSTLELGDSALYLCASSLARAYGYTFGSGTRLTVV.

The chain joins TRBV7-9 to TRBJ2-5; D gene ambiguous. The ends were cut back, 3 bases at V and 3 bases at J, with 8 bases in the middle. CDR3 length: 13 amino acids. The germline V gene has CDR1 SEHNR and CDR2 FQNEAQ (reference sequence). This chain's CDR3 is CASSFGSEETQYF. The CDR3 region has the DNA TGTGCCAGCAGCTTCGGGTCTGAAGAGACCCAGTACTTC. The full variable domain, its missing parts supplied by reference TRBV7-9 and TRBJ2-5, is DTGVSQNPRHKITKRGQNVTFRCDPISEHNRLYWYRQTLGQGPEFLTYFQNEAQLEKSRLLSDRFSAERPKGSFSTLEIQRTEQGDSAMYLCASSFGSEETQYFGPGTRLLVL.

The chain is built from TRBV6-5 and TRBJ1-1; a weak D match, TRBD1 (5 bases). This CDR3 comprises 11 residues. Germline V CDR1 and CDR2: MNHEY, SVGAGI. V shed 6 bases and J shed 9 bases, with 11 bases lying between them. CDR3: CASSEGRKAFF. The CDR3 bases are TGTGCCAGCAGCGAGGGGAGGAAAGCTTTCTTT.

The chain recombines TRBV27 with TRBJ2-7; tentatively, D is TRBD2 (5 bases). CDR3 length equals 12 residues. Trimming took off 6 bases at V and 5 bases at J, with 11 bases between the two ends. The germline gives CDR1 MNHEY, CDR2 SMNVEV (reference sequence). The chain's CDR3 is CASSPSGDEQYF. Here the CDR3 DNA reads TGTGCCAGCAGCCCCTCCGGGGACGAGCAGTACTTC.

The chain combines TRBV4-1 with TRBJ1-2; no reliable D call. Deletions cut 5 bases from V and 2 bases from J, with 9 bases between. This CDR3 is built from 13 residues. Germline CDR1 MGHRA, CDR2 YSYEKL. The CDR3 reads CASSSSANYGYTF. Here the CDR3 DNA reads TGCGCCAGCAGCTCAAGCGCGAACTATGGCTACACCTTC.

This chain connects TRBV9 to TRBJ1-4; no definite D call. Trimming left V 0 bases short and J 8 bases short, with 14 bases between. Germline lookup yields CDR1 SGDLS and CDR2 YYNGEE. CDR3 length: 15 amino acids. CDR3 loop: CASSVAPSSMEKLFF. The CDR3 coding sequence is TGTGCCAGCAGCGTAGCCCCCAGTTCGATGGAAAAACTGTTTTTT.

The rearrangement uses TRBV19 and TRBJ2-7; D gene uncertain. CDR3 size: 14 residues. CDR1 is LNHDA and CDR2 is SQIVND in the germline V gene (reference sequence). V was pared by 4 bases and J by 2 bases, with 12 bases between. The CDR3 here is CASSKQVIPYEQYF. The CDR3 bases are TGTGCCAGTAGTAAGCAGGTGATTCCCTACGAGCAGTACTTC.

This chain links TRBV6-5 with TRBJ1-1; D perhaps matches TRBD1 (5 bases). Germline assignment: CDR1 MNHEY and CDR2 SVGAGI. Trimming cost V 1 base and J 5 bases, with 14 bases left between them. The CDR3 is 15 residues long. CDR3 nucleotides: TGTGCCAGCAGTTACTATCCGGGCGAGGGGACTGAAGCTTTCTTT. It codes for CASSYYPGEGTEAFF.

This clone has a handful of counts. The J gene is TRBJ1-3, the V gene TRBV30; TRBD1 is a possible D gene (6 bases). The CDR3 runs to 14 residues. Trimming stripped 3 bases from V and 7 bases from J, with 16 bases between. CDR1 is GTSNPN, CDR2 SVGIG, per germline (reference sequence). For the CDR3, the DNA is TGTGCCTGGAGCCTACAGGGAGAGGGCAACACCATATATTTT. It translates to CAWSLQGEGNTIYF.

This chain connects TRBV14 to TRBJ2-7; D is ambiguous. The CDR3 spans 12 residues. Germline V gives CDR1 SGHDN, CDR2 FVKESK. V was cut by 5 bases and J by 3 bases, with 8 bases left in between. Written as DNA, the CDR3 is TGTGCCAGCAGCGGGTTATTCTACGAGCAGTACTTC. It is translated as CASSGLFYEQYF. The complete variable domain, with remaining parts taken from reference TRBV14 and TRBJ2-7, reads EAGVTQFPSHSVIEKGQTVTLRCDPISGHDNLYWYRRVMGKEIKFLLHFVKESKQDESGMPNNRFLAERTGGTYSTLKVQPAELEDSGVYFCASSGLFYEQYFGPGTRLTVT.

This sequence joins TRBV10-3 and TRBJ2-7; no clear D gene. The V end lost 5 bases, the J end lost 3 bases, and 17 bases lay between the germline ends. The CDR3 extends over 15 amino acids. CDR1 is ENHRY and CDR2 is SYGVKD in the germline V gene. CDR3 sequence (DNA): TGTGCCATCAGTCGACAAGACTCCCTCGTCTACGAGCAGTACTTC. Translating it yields CAISRQDSLVYEQYF.

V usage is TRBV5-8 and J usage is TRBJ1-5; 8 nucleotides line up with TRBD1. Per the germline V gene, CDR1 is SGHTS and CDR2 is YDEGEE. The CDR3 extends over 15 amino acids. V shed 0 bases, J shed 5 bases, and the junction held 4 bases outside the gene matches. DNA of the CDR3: TGTGCCAGCAGCTTGGGGACAGGGATTTATCAGCCCCAGCATTTT. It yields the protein CASSLGTGIYQPQHF.

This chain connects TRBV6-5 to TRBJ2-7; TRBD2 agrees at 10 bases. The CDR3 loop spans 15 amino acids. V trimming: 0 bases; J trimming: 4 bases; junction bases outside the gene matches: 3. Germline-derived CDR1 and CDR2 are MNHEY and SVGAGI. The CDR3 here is CASSYSSSGGYEQYF. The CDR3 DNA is TGTGCCAGCAGTTACTCGTCTAGCGGGGGATACGAGCAGTACTTC.

Here the CDR3 DNA reads TGTGCCAGCAGCTTGGGGCAGTACTATGGCTACACCTTC. Its translation is CASSLGQYYGYTF. This sequence joins TRBV5-5 and TRBJ1-2; D uncertain. The germline V gene has CDR1 SGHKS and CDR2 YYEKEE (reference sequence). The CDR3 extends over 13 amino acids. V lost 0 bases to trimming and J lost 3 bases, with 6 bases between them.

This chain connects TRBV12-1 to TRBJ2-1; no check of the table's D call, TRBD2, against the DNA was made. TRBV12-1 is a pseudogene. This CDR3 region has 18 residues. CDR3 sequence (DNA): TGTGCCAGCAGCTTTCTCCTTAAGCGGGAGTCGAGGTACAATGAGCAGTTCTTC. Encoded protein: CASSFLLKRESRYNEQFF.

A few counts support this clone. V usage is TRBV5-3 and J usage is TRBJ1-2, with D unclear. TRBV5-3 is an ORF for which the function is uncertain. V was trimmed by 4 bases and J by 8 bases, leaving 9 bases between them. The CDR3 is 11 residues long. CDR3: CARSPEWGYTF. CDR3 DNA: TGTGCCAGAAGCCCCGAATGGGGCTACACCTTC.

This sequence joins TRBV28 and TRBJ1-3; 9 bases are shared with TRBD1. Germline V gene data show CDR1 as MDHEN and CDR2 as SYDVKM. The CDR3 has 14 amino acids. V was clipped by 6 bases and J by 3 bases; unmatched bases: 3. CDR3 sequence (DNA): TGTGCCAGCAGAACGACAGGGGGTGGAAACACCATATATTTT. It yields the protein CASRTTGGGNTIYF.